This entry describes one TCR beta chain. The CDR3 is 15 amino acids. Germline assignment: CDR1 SGHRS and CDR2 YFSETQ. V lost 1 base and J 8 bases, leaving 18 bases between the germline ends. The data derive from a study of blood T cell repertoires in COVID-19. In the study overall: The samples span acute and convalescent COVID-19 from the United States, Italy and Spain. PBMCs, B-cell-depleted T cells, or T cells provided the cDNA or gDNA that made up the material.

As originally analysed: Counts of nucleated cells, estimated from reference gene primer amplification, were obtained. TCRdb's copy holds only in-frame clones and misses some; the assay was immunoSEQ multiplex PCR. D and trimming were read from the DNA, whereas the V and J calls and clone size are those reported in that table. Altogether 150,000 to 200,000 clones are present, 78% being singletons, with the ten largest covering approximately 15%. The sequenced sample consisted of peripheral blood. The V and J genes are TRBV5-1 and TRBJ1-1; possible D gene TRBD1, 5 bases. The clonotype originates from a woman at least 80 years old with acute or convalescent COVID-19. CDR3 protein: CASSLFTGGQGEAFF. The CDR3, as DNA: TGCGCCAGCAGCTTGTTCACGGGGGGTCAGGGAGAAGCTTTCTTT.